This passage covers 20 T cell receptor beta chains from one sample sequenced in a study of CD8+CD57+ T cells in acquired aplastic anemia. The sequenced patients had an expansion of CD8+CD57+ cells seen by flow cytometry. Genomic DNA, the template, was used for profiling of the TCR beta VDJ and CDR3. TCRdb processed the reads anew with MiXCR; each CDR3 protein has one entry. The data show about 180,000 distinct CDR3 sequences, with about 44% seen just once and roughly 13% held by the top ten. Sequences were obtained from sorted CD4+, CD8+, or CD8+CD57+ T cells (not recorded which) from PBMCs. All receptors come from a human donor with aplastic anemia.

V is TRBV20-1 and J is TRBJ2-3, with no clear D. V was shortened by 0 bases and J by 3 bases, with 7 bases between the two germline ends. This CDR3 spans 13 amino acids. Germline CDR1 is DFQATT and CDR2 is SNEGSKA (reference sequence). CDR3 in amino acids: CSARDLQTDTQYF. The CDR3 DNA sequence: TGCAGTGCTAGAGATCTGCAAACAGATACGCAGTATTTT.

CDR3 DNA sequence: TGTGCCAGTAGTGGCACTAACTACGAGCAGTACTTC. As protein: CASSGTNYEQYF. The V call is TRBV19, the J call TRBJ2-7, with D unclear. The CDR3 has 12 amino acids. CDR1 and CDR2 from the germline V gene are LNHDA and SQIVND (reference sequence). The V end was cut by 5 bases, the J end by 3 bases, with 8 bases between.

The V call is TRBV7-3, the J call TRBJ2-2; maybe TRBD1 (7 bases). V was clipped by 2 bases and J by 4 bases, with 11 bases between them. Germline V gene data show CDR1 as SGHTA and CDR2 as FQGTGA. The CDR3 is 15 residues long. The CDR3 DNA reads as TGTGCCAGCAGCTTACAGGGGGAGGTCACCGGGGAGCTGTTTTTT. It encodes CASSLQGEVTGELFF.

This clonotype was seen many times. J is TRBJ1-5 and V is TRBV12-3 or TRBV12-4; no reliable D call. The CDR3 length is 13 residues. Between the trimmed V and J ends, which lost 0 bases and 6 bases, there was a span of 6 bases. In DNA form, the CDR3 reads TGTGCCAGCAGTTTAGCGGAGGGTCAGCCCCAGCATTTT. Protein sequence: CASSLAEGQPQHF.

This chain uses TRBV6-1 with TRBJ1-1; no clear D. Trimming removed 7 bases from V and 0 bases from J, with 9 bases in between. The CDR3 has 13 amino acids. The germline V gene encodes CDR1 MNHNS and CDR2 SASEGT. CDR3 nucleotide sequence: TGTGCCAGCAACAATGTTATGAACACTGAAGCTTTCTTT. As protein: CASNNVMNTEAFF.

This clonotype was counted a few times. The gene calls are TRBV15 and TRBJ2-1; 8 nucleotides match TRBD2. After removal of 0 bases from V and 4 bases from J, the junction contained 5 bases not matched to a gene. Germline assignment: CDR1 LNHNV and CDR2 YYDKDF (reference sequence). This CDR3 comprises 16 residues. The CDR3 loop is CATSRDLSGSYNEQFF. The CDR3 DNA sequence: TGTGCCACCAGCAGAGATTTGAGCGGGAGTTACAATGAGCAGTTCTTC.

This chain joins TRBV7-9 and TRBJ1-2, with TRBD1 matching over 7 bases. The ends lost 0 bases at V and 8 bases at J; junction bases unmatched: 9. CDR1 is SEHNR, CDR2 FQNEAQ, per germline (reference sequence). CDR3 size: 15 residues. CDR3 nucleotide sequence: TGTGCCAGCAGCTTAGCCTCCGGGACAGCCCCCGGCTACACCTTC. Translating it yields CASSLASGTAPGYTF.

This rearrangement joins TRBV7-9 to TRBJ1-6; D is unclear. Germline-derived CDR1 and CDR2 are SEHNR and FQNEAQ (reference sequence). With 4 bases removed from V and 11 bases from J, the gap between germline ends came to 12 bases. The CDR3 runs 13 residues. The CDR3 reads CASSSEGSAPLHF. The CDR3 nucleotides are TGTGCCAGCAGCTCTGAGGGATCGGCACCCCTCCACTTT.

This clonotype was observed at least ten times. This chain uses TRBV6-5 with TRBJ2-2; no firm D call. Germline assignment: CDR1 MNHEY and CDR2 SVGAGI. The CDR3 length is 16 residues. The V and J ends lost 4 bases and 0 bases respectively, with 12 bases between them. The CDR3 region has the DNA TGTGCCAGCAGTTCAGACCGATTCACGAACACCGGGGAGCTGTTTTTT. Residues: CASSSDRFTNTGELFF.

This clonotype was recorded at least ten times. The chain recombines TRBV7-9 with TRBJ1-3; weak D call: TRBD1 (6 bases). CDR1 is SEHNR, CDR2 FQNEAQ, per germline (reference sequence). The CDR3 totals 13 residues. V gave up 8 bases and J gave up 4 bases, with 12 bases separating them. The CDR3 DNA is TGTGCCAGCGGCCGGGACAACGGAAACACCATATATTTT. This gives the protein CASGRDNGNTIYF.

This clonotype came up once. This CDR3 is missing its conserved last phenylalanine or tryptophan, likely due to a read error. The DNA is left out, because the CDR3 cannot be placed on it with certainty; the CDR3 is given as TCRdb lists it. This chain links TRBV14 with TRBJ1-5; TRBD1 reflects the table's D call only, with no check against the DNA. The CDR3 adds up to 8 amino acids, both ends counted. Germline V lookup: CDR1 SGHDN, CDR2 FVKESK. The CDR3 here is CASSRYPA.

Worth noting for this clonotype: The missing conserved phenylalanine or tryptophan at the end of this CDR3 makes a read error likely. The DNA is left out, because the CDR3 cannot be placed on it with certainty; the CDR3 is given as TCRdb lists it. The chain employs TRBV9 and TRBJ2-6. The CDR3 adds up to 8 amino acids, both ends counted. CDR1 is SGDLS, CDR2 YYNGEE, per germline. The chain's CDR3 is CASSATTS.

The J gene is TRBJ2-1, the V gene TRBV7-9, with D possibly being TRBD2 (5 bases). CDR1 and CDR2 (germline): SEHNR, FQNEAQ (reference sequence). The CDR3 spans 12 residues. Deletions cut 5 bases from V and 10 bases from J, with 12 bases between. CDR3 DNA: TGTGCCAGCAGCCTATTCGAGGGAGAGCAGTTCTTC. Translation: CASSLFEGEQFF.

The chain is built from TRBV7-9 and TRBJ1-1, with no clear D. V lost 4 bases and J 4 bases, leaving 10 bases between the germline ends. Looked up from germline, CDR1 is SEHNR and CDR2 is FQNEAQ (reference sequence). This CDR3 has 13 residues. The chain's CDR3 is CASSYMSGTEAFF. The CDR3 DNA sequence: TGTGCCAGCAGCTACATGTCTGGCACTGAAGCTTTCTTT.

As DNA, the CDR3 is TGTGCCAGTAGTATCGGGGGGACAGATACGCAGTATTTT. Amino acid sequence: CASSIGGTDTQYF. V is TRBV19 and J is TRBJ2-3; 7 bases line up with TRBD2. There are 13 residues in the CDR3. Germline CDR1 reads LNHDA; CDR2 reads SQIVND (reference sequence). V lost 3 bases to trimming and J lost 3 bases; unmatched junction nucleotides: 0.

This clonotype was observed at least ten times. The chain has TRBV2 and TRBJ2-2, with D possibly being TRBD2 (6 bases). The V gene lost 7 bases and the J gene lost 8 bases, with 17 bases spanning the gap. The germline CDR1 and CDR2 sequences are SNHLY and FYNNEI. This CDR3 is built from 14 residues. The CDR3 sequence is CASTAGLNTGELFF. CDR3 bases: TGTGCCAGCACTGCGGGACTGAATACTGGGGAGCTGTTTTTT.

The chain has TRBV2 and TRBJ2-2, with TRBD2 identical over 11 bases. CDR3 length equals 15 residues. J was trimmed by 4 bases and V by 5 bases; bases with no gene match: 3. CDR1 is SNHLY, CDR2 FYNNEI, per germline. The CDR3 protein is CASSPSGGFTGELFF. CDR3 in DNA: TGTGCCAGCAGTCCTAGCGGGGGGTTCACCGGGGAGCTGTTTTTT.

This rearrangement joins TRBV5-6 to TRBJ2-1, with D possibly TRBD1 on 5 matching bases. The length of the CDR3 is 16 residues. Germline V CDR1 and CDR2: SGHDT, YYEEEE. V was shortened by 0 bases and J by 3 bases, with 13 bases between the two germline ends. The CDR3 sequence: CASSLGQGLNYNEQFF. Here the CDR3 DNA reads TGTGCCAGCAGCTTGGGTCAGGGCCTAAACTACAATGAGCAGTTCTTC.

The chain joins TRBV24-1 to TRBJ1-1; 7 positions match TRBD1. From germline, CDR1 is KGHDR and CDR2 SFDVKD. The length of the CDR3 is 13 residues. V lost 8 bases and J lost 3; bases outside the gene matches: 5. CDR3 nucleotide sequence: TGTGCCACCAATACAGGGGCGGACACTGAAGCTTTCTTT. Residues: CATNTGADTEAFF.

This clonotype occurred a few times. The chain employs TRBV6-1 and TRBJ1-5; 9 nucleotides match TRBD1. There are 16 residues in the CDR3. V was pared by 5 bases and J by 2 bases, with 7 bases of the junction left unmatched. CDR1 MNHNS and CDR2 SASEGT come from the germline V gene. CDR3: CASSPSDRGGNQPQHF. The CDR3, as DNA: TGTGCCAGCAGTCCATCGGACAGGGGAGGCAATCAGCCCCAGCATTTT.